Shown below are 21 T cell receptor beta chains from a single sample sequenced in a study of human T cells and chemical hapten exposure. Time point described: pre-sensitization, week 0. This sample's treatment: therapeutic diphenylcyclopropenone sensitization with weekly scalp DPC. From the RACE reads, TCRdb called clonotypes with MiXCR, one entry per CDR3 protein. Among under 200,000 distinct CDR3 sequences listed, around 30% were seen once. The source material was whole blood, sampled in connection with sensitization to the hapten diphenylcyclopropenone (DPC). The receptors shown here come from a woman aged 25 to 39 with alopecia areata. Some clones in this sample may be carry-over from other donors' samples.

The chain uses TRBV14 and TRBJ2-2, with D perhaps matching TRBD1 (7 bases). Trimming left V 8 bases short and J 4 bases short, with 14 bases between. Germline CDR1 is SGHDN and CDR2 is FVKESK. This CDR3 is 14 amino acids long. The CDR3 DNA is TGTGCCAGCCGACAGGGACTTTCCACCGGGGAGCTGTTTTTT. It specifies CASRQGLSTGELFF.

The chain carries TRBV7-2 and TRBJ1-6, with a possible D match to TRBD1 (5 bases). Between the trimmed V and J ends, which lost 4 bases and 7 bases, there was a span of 14 bases. Germline V gene sequence: CDR1 SGHTA, CDR2 FQGNSA. The CDR3 consists of 15 residues. The CDR3 loop is CASSSQGRENSPLHF. The CDR3 DNA follows: TGTGCCAGCAGCTCCCAGGGACGGGAGAATTCACCCCTCCACTTT.

The chain recombines TRBV7-9 with TRBJ2-7; tentatively, D is TRBD2 (5 bases). V lost 5 bases and J lost 5, with 13 bases in between. CDR1 is SEHNR and CDR2 is FQNEAQ in the germline V gene (reference sequence). The CDR3 has 13 residues. In DNA form, the CDR3 reads TGTGCCAGCAGCGTAAGAGGGTGGGACGAGCAGTACTTC. This gives the protein CASSVRGWDEQYF.

The V and J genes are TRBV29-1 and TRBJ1-4; unclear D gene. From germline, CDR1 is SQVTM and CDR2 ANQGSEA. Trimming took off 4 bases at V and 8 bases at J, with 20 bases between the two ends. The CDR3 consists of 15 residues. In nucleotides, the CDR3 is TGCAGCGTTGTAGGTTTCGCGTCTGCCCAAGAAAAACTGTTTTTT. As protein: CSVVGFASAQEKLFF. The full variable domain, rest sourced from reference TRBV29-1 and TRBJ1-4, is SAVISQKPSRDICQRGTSLTIQCQVDSQVTMMFWYRQQPGQSLTLIATANQGSEATYESGFVIDKFPISRPNLTFSTLTVSNMSPEDSSIYLCSVVGFASAQEKLFFGSGTQLSVL.

This clonotype has more than one count but fewer than ten. The CDR3 region has the DNA TGTGCCAGCAGTTCCCCCCGAGAGGTGAACACTGAAGCTTTCTTT. It specifies CASSSPREVNTEAFF. The chain recombines TRBV28 with TRBJ1-1; no reliable D call. V was clipped by 4 bases and J by 0 bases, with 12 bases between them. The CDR3 totals 15 residues. The germline V gene has CDR1 MDHEN and CDR2 SYDVKM.

This chain uses TRBV5-1 with TRBJ2-1; 9 nucleotides line up with TRBD2. CDR1 is SGHRS and CDR2 is YFSETQ in the germline V gene. With V trimmed by 3 bases and J by 10 bases, 11 bases remained unmatched. The CDR3 covers 15 residues. Here the CDR3 DNA reads TGCGCCAGCAGCTCCCAGGGGGTAGCGGGAGAAGAGCAGTTCTTC. This translates into CASSSQGVAGEEQFF.

The sample holds many counts of this clonotype. For the CDR3, the DNA is TGTGCCAGCGAACGAGGGGGCACAGATACGCAGTATTTT. It translates to CASERGGTDTQYF. This chain joins TRBV28 and TRBJ2-3, with D perhaps matching TRBD1 or TRBD2 (5 bases each). The length of the CDR3 is 13 residues. Per the germline V gene, CDR1 is MDHEN and CDR2 is SYDVKM. V gave up 8 bases and J gave up 1 base, with 10 bases separating them.

This clonotype was seen a handful of times. CDR3 sequence reads: CASSEPGTGVYYGYTF. CDR3 in DNA: TGTGCCAGCAGTGAGCCCGGGACAGGGGTTTACTATGGCTACACCTTC. J is TRBJ1-2 and V is TRBV28; TRBD1 agrees at 10 bases. The CDR3 is 16 amino acids. V gave up 5 bases and J gave up 3 bases; unmatched junction bases: 9. CDR1 MDHEN and CDR2 SYDVKM come from the germline V gene.

This clonotype was counted only a few times. The V call is TRBV24-1, the J call TRBJ2-1, with D hard to call. V dropped 5 bases and J dropped 5 bases, with 12 bases sitting between them. The CDR3 runs 14 residues. The germline V gene has CDR1 KGHDR and CDR2 SFDVKD. CDR3 nucleotides: TGTGCCACCAGTGCCCCGGTTCGAGACAATGAGCAGTTCTTC. Amino acids: CATSAPVRDNEQFF.

The chain uses TRBV14 and TRBJ2-1; 7 bases fit TRBD2. The CDR3 extends over 16 amino acids. V gave up 0 bases and J gave up 4 bases; unmatched junction bases: 6. CDR1 SGHDN and CDR2 FVKESK come from the germline V gene. CDR3 bases: TGTGCCAGCAGCCAAGAGACGGGAGGCCTATACAATGAGCAGTTCTTC. Amino acid sequence: CASSQETGGLYNEQFF. Based on the CDR3 plus reference TRBV14 and TRBJ2-1, the full variable domain is EAGVTQFPSHSVIEKGQTVTLRCDPISGHDNLYWYRRVMGKEIKFLLHFVKESKQDESGMPNNRFLAERTGGTYSTLKVQPAELEDSGVYFCASSQETGGLYNEQFFGPGTRLTVL.

The chain uses TRBV5-1 and TRBJ2-1; D is perhaps TRBD1 (5 bases). Germline lookup yields CDR1 SGHRS and CDR2 YFSETQ. V dropped 4 bases and J dropped 9 bases, with 17 bases sitting between them. The CDR3 has 14 amino acids. CDR3 nucleotides: TGCGCCAGCAGCGCAGACAGTTTTTTGGGTGAGCAGTTCTTC. Translating it yields CASSADSFLGEQFF.

CDR3 nucleotide sequence: TGTGCCAGCAGGGTATCGGGGGAGGGAAACACCATATATTTT. Protein product: CASRVSGEGNTIYF. The V call is TRBV28, the J call TRBJ1-3, with a possible D match to TRBD1 (5 bases). Trimming stripped 6 bases from V and 4 bases from J, with 13 bases between. There are 14 residues in the CDR3. Per germline, CDR1 MDHEN and CDR2 SYDVKM.

This chain uses TRBV7-2 with TRBJ2-3; 10 bases align to TRBD1. The CDR3 is made up of 13 amino acids. Trimming took 5 bases from V and 14 from J; bases not matched to a gene: 10. CDR1 SGHTA and CDR2 FQGNSA come from the germline V gene. The DNA for the CDR3 is TGTGCCAGCAGCCCGAGGGGACAGGGGAGACCGTATTTT. Encoded protein: CASSPRGQGRPYF.

The chain couples TRBV29-1 to TRBJ1-1; D is uncertain. CDR3 length: 14 residues. Per the germline V gene, CDR1 is SQVTM and CDR2 is ANQGSEA. With 6 bases removed from V and 0 bases from J, the gap between germline ends came to 14 bases. CDR3 sequence: CSVTGATMNTEAFF. As DNA, the CDR3 is TGCAGCGTGACGGGAGCTACGATGAACACTGAAGCTTTCTTT.

The rearrangement joins TRBV27 to TRBJ2-7; TRBD1 matches 8 bases. CDR1 is MNHEY and CDR2 is SMNVEV in the germline V gene (reference sequence). The CDR3 loop spans 14 amino acids. The V and J ends lost 6 bases and 5 bases, in that order; junction bases with no gene match: 9. CDR3 loop: CASRGADRDNEQYF. The CDR3 DNA reads as TGTGCCAGCAGGGGCGCGGACAGGGATAACGAGCAGTACTTC.

V and J are TRBV3-1 and TRBJ1-2, with D tentatively TRBD1 (5 bases). Germline V lookup: CDR1 LGHDT, CDR2 YNNKEL (reference sequence). The CDR3 has 14 amino acids. The V end lost 4 bases, the J end lost 4 bases, and 13 bases lay between the germline ends. CDR3 coding DNA: TGTGCCAGCAGCCCCTCAGAGGGGACCTATGGCTACACCTTC. Residues: CASSPSEGTYGYTF. The whole variable domain, filled in from reference TRBV3-1 and TRBJ1-2, reads DTAVSQTPKYLVTQMGNDKSIKCEQNLGHDTMYWYKQDSKKFLKIMFSYNNKELIINETVPNRFSPKSPDKAHLNLHINSLELGDSAVYFCASSPSEGTYGYTFGSGTRLTVV.

The CDR3 nucleotides read TGTGCCACCCCGGGCCGAACGAACATCTACAATGAGCAGTTCTTC. It encodes CATPGRTNIYNEQFF. This chain uses TRBV19 with TRBJ2-1; D gene unclear. The germline V gene has CDR1 LNHDA and CDR2 SQIVND (reference sequence). The CDR3 length is 15 residues. V was clipped by 10 bases and J by 3 bases, with 19 bases between them.

The chain couples TRBV5-1 to TRBJ2-7; D is possibly TRBD1 (5 bases). Germline loops: CDR1 SGHRS, CDR2 YFSETQ. Trimming took 4 bases from V and 7 from J, leaving 15 bases between them. The CDR3 spans 13 residues. The CDR3 DNA reads as TGCGCCAGCAGCCTACAGGACGGCCGGGAGCAGTACTTC. As protein: CASSLQDGREQYF. Using reference TRBV5-1 and TRBJ2-7 for the parts outside the CDR3, the full variable domain is KAGVTQTPRYLIKTRGQQVTLSCSPISGHRSVSWYQQTPGQGLQFLFEYFSETQRNKGNFPGRFSGRQFSNSRSEMNVSTLELGDSALYLCASSLQDGREQYFGPGTRLTVT.

The chain carries TRBV29-1 and TRBJ2-7; a possible D gene is TRBD1 (6 bases). CDR3 length equals 13 residues. CDR1 SQVTM and CDR2 ANQGSEA come from the germline V gene. V was shortened by 4 bases and J by 2 bases, with 12 bases between the two germline ends. The CDR3 spells CSVAGALPYEQYF. The CDR3 DNA reads TGCAGCGTTGCAGGGGCACTCCCCTACGAGCAGTACTTC.

The table lists this clonotype with a few counts. J is TRBJ1-3 and V is TRBV29-1; 7 nucleotides line up with TRBD1. The CDR3 is 15 amino acids. CDR1 is SQVTM, CDR2 ANQGSEA, per germline. CDR3 protein: CSIHRCQGVGNTIYF. As DNA, the CDR3 is TGCAGTATCCACCGTTGCCAGGGGGTTGGAAACACCATATATTTT.

This chain joins TRBV7-2 and TRBJ1-6; 7 bases fit TRBD1. Germline CDR1 reads SGHTA; CDR2 reads FQGNSA. V trimming: 2 bases; J trimming: 9 bases; junction bases outside the gene matches: 4. This CDR3 is built from 14 residues. DNA for the CDR3: TGTGCCAGCAGCTTAAAGGACAGGACTTCACCCCTCCACTTT. Its protein is CASSLKDRTSPLHF.